A selection of T cell receptor beta chains follows, all from one sample in a study of shared clonotypes between healthy human individuals. The protocol was immunoSEQ multiplex PCR, while the TCRdb copy is restricted to in-frame clones and leaves out a portion. The sample has some 2.1 million clones; just under 95% are singletons. Specimen: naive CD8+ T cells from PBMCs. The receptor set was obtained from a man aged 18 to 29 in good health. Some clones in this sample may be carry-over from other donors' samples. CDR3s include the opening cysteine and the closing phenylalanine or tryptophan. A D gene is named only where the DNA matches it firmly. Clone sizes are given selectively: once, few, many, or a class where the clone is expanded.

V	D	J	size	DNA	CDR3
TRBV29-1	-	TRBJ2-7	-	TGCAGCCTTGAAAACCCTAGCGAATACGAGCAGTACTTC	CSLENPSEYEQYF
TRBV7-9	-	TRBJ2-5	-	TGTGCCAGCAGCCCGCCGGGGCAGATGAGGGAGACCCAGTACTTC	CASSPPGQMRETQYF
TRBV4-1	TRBD1	TRBJ1-2	-	TGCGCCAGCAGCCGACAGGGATCCCCTGAGGGCTACACCTTC	CASSRQGSPEGYTF
TRBV5-4	-	TRBJ1-4	-	TGTGCCAGCAGCTTGGACCAGGACGAAAAACTGTTTTTT	CASSLDQDEKLFF
TRBV19	-	TRBJ2-1	-	TGTGCCAGTAGTCAGGTTCCTAGGTTTGATGAGCAGTTCTTC	CASSQVPRFDEQFF
TRBV19	-	TRBJ1-5	-	TGTGCCAGTAGATCAACAGGGCCCAATCAGCCCCAGCATTTT	CASRSTGPNQPQHF
TRBV9	-	TRBJ1-2	-	TGTGCCAGCAGCCCCAGCCGGGACACGTATGGCTACACCTTC	CASSPSRDTYGYTF
TRBV27	-	TRBJ1-5	-	TGTGCCAGCAGTTTAACAGGAAATCAGCCCCAGCATTTT	CASSLTGNQPQHF
TRBV6-1	-	TRBJ2-5	-	TGTGCCAGCAGTGAATTGGCCAGGAAAGAGACCCAGTACTTC	CASSELARKETQYF
TRBV5-1	-	TRBJ1-3	-	TGCGCCAGCAGCTTGACCTTCTCCTCTGGAAACACCATATATTTT	CASSLTFSSGNTIYF
TRBV6-5	TRBD1	TRBJ2-7	-	TGTGCCAGCAGCACCGGACAGGGCCGGGGAGAGCAGTACTTC	CASSTGQGRGEQYF
TRBV7-2	-	TRBJ2-7	-	TGTGCCAGCAGCTTAGATCCCCCCGAGCAGTACTTC	CASSLDPPEQYF
TRBV25-1	TRBD1	TRBJ2-1	-	TGTGCCAGCAGCTTAGGGACAGGGAGAGGGGGCTCCTACAATGAGCAGTTCTTC	CASSLGTGRGGSYNEQFF
TRBV5-1	-	TRBJ1-3	-	TGCGCCAGCAGATTCGACGGGGCCTCTGGAAACACCATATATTTT	CASRFDGASGNTIYF
TRBV5-1	TRBD2	TRBJ2-7	-	TGCGCCAGCAGGCTGGCCCCTGGACTAGCGGAGACCTACGAGCAGTACTTC	CASRLAPGLAETYEQYF
TRBV27	TRBD1	TRBJ2-3	-	TGTGCCAGCAGTCTCTTACAGGGGGCAGGAGATACGCAGTATTTT	CASSLLQGAGDTQYF
TRBV28	-	TRBJ2-5	-	TGTGCCAGCAGTACTGGCCCAGGGGCAGAGACCCAGTACTTC	CASSTGPGAETQYF
TRBV6-9	-	TRBJ1-1	-	TGTGCCAGCAGCTACGGACGGGGGACTGAAGCTTTCTTT	CASSYGRGTEAFF
TRBV15	TRBD1	TRBJ2-7	-	TGTGCCACCAGCAAATATAGGACAGGGAGCTCCTACGAGCAGTACTTC	CATSKYRTGSSYEQYF
TRBV7-8	-	TRBJ2-1	-	TGTGCCAGCAGTCCCCCGGGGTTTAGCTCCTACAATGAGCAGTTCTTC	CASSPPGFSSYNEQFF
TRBV7-9	TRBD1	TRBJ1-1	-	TGTGCCAGCAGCTTTGAGGAGAGGAGGGGGCTGAGCACTGAAGCTTTCTTT	CASSFEERRGLSTEAFF
TRBV11-3	TRBD2	TRBJ2-1	-	TGTGCCAGCAGCACCTACCGGGAGGACAATGAGCAGTTCTTC	CASSTYREDNEQFF
TRBV19	-	TRBJ1-1	-	TGTGCCAGCTCCCACCCCCGGGGCTACACTGAAGCTTTCTTT	CASSHPRGYTEAFF
TRBV19	-	TRBJ2-7	once	TGTGCCAGTAGTTCCCTCCGGGCAGCCTACGAGCAGTACTTC	CASSSLRAAYEQYF
TRBV30	TRBD2	TRBJ2-7	-	TGTGCCTGGAGTCGCGGGAGGGGCTACGAGCAGTACTTC	CAWSRGRGYEQYF
TRBV11-3	TRBD1	TRBJ2-7	-	TGTGCCAGCAGCCCGGACAGGGGTAGCTACGAGCAGTACTTC	CASSPDRGSYEQYF
TRBV4-3	TRBD2	TRBJ2-7	-	TGCGCCAGCAGCCAGGGGTCGGGTAGCGGGACTCCAACTACCTACGAGCAGTACTTC	CASSQGSGSGTPTTYEQYF
TRBV5-5	-	TRBJ2-7	-	TGTGCCAGCAGCTTCTACAGGTCATCCTACGAGCAGTACTTC	CASSFYRSSYEQYF
TRBV28	-	TRBJ1-4	-	TGTGCCAGCAGTTTAGCAGGTGCAACTAATGAAAAACTGTTTTTT	CASSLAGATNEKLFF
TRBV9	TRBD1	TRBJ2-5	-	TGTGCCAGCAGCTTAACGACAGGGGGCTTAGAGACCCAGTACTTC	CASSLTTGGLETQYF
TRBV7-9	TRBD1	TRBJ2-7	-	TGTGCCAGCAGCCGTATATTGGGGACAGCTACTACCTACGAGCAGTACTTC	CASSRILGTATTYEQYF
TRBV28	TRBD2	TRBJ2-3	-	TGTGCCAGCAGTTTTTTGGCGGGAGGGCCAGTAGATACGCAGTATTTT	CASSFLAGGPVDTQYF
TRBV13	TRBD1	TRBJ1-2	-	TGTGCCAGCAGCCCCGGACCGGGACAGGGCACCTATGGCTACACCTTC	CASSPGPGQGTYGYTF
TRBV4-3	-	TRBJ2-1	-	TGCGCCAGCAGCGAAGTGGCGGCCACGGGTGATGAGCAGTTCTTC	CASSEVAATGDEQFF
TRBV9	TRBD1	TRBJ1-4	-	TGTGCCAGCAGCCCATGGACAGGGGGCGCAACTAATGAAAAACTGTTTTTT	CASSPWTGGATNEKLFF
TRBV5-6	-	TRBJ2-2	-	TGTGCCAGCAGCCCCCCTCTCGGGGGGCTGCGCACCGGGGAGCTGTTTTTT	CASSPPLGGLRTGELFF
TRBV7-9	-	TRBJ1-1	-	TGTGCCAGCAGCTTTGTGGGCAGGGTCACTGAAGCTTTCTTT	CASSFVGRVTEAFF
TRBV9	TRBD2	TRBJ2-5	once	TGTGCCAGCAGCGTGGTAGCGGGAGGAGAGACCCAGTACTTC	CASSVVAGGETQYF
TRBV7-9	TRBD2	TRBJ2-3	-	TGTGCCAGCACCCCTAGCGGGAGGACAGATACGCAGTATTTT	CASTPSGRTDTQYF
TRBV19	TRBD1	TRBJ2-2	-	TGTGCCAGTAGGCTGACAGGGTACCAATTTCCCACCGGGGAGCTGTTTTTT	CASRLTGYQFPTGELFF
TRBV4-3	-	TRBJ1-5	-	TGCGCCAGCAGCCAAACTCTAGGACAGCCCCAGCATTTT	CASSQTLGQPQHF
TRBV5-6	TRBD2	TRBJ2-1	-	TGTGCCAGCAGCTTCGGAACGTTCTCGGGTGTGCTAGCGGATAATGAGCAGTTCTTC	CASSFGTFSGVLADNEQFF
TRBV27	-	TRBJ2-1	-	TGTGCCAGCAGTTTAGGAGGGGGCTACAATGAGCAGTTCTTC	CASSLGGGYNEQFF
TRBV9	TRBD2	TRBJ2-1	-	TGTGCCAGCAGCGTAGATCTAGCGGGAGGTGGTATGAATGAGCAGTTCTTC	CASSVDLAGGGMNEQFF
TRBV5-4	-	TRBJ2-1	-	TGTGCCAGCAGGTCGACTATCCATGAGCAGTTCTTC	CASRSTIHEQFF
TRBV5-5	TRBD2	TRBJ2-7	-	TGTGCCAGCAGCGAGAGGCTAGCGGGAGGGTTTAGGGACGAGCAGTACTTC	CASSERLAGGFRDEQYF
TRBV7-2	TRBD2	TRBJ2-7	-	TGTGCCAGCAGCTTAGTGCTAGCGGGAGGTTACGAGCAGTACTTC	CASSLVLAGGYEQYF
TRBV19	TRBD2	TRBJ2-7	-	TGTGCCAGTAGTACAGGACTAGCGGGAGGCTACGAGCAGTACTTC	CASSTGLAGGYEQYF